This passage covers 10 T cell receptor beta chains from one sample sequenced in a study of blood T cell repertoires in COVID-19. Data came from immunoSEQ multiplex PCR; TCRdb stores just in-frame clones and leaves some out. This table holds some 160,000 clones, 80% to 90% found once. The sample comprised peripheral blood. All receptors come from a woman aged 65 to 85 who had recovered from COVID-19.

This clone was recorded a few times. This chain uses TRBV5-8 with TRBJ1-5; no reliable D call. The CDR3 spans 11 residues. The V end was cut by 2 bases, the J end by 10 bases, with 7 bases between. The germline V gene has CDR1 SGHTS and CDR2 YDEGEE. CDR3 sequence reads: CASSLGGPQHF. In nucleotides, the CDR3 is TGTGCCAGCAGCTTAGGCGGTCCCCAGCATTTT.

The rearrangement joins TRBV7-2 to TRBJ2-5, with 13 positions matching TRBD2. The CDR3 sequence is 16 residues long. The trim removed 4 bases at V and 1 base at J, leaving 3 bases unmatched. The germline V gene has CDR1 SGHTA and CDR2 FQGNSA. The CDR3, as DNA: TGTGCCAGCAGCTCCAGACTAGCGGGGGGCCAAGAGACCCAGTACTTC. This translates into CASSSRLAGGQETQYF.

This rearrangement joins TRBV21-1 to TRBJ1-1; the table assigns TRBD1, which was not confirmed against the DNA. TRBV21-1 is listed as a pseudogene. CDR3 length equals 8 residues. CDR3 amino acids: CASSPGGF. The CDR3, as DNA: TGTGCCAGCAGCCCAGGGGGCTTT.

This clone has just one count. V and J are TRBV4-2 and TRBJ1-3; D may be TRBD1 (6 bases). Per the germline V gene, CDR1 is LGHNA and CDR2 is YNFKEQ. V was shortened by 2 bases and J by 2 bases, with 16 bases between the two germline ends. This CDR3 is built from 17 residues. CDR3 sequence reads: CASSQPHGAGAGNTIYF. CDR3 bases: TGTGCCAGCAGCCAACCCCACGGGGCAGGGGCTGGAAACACCATATATTTT.

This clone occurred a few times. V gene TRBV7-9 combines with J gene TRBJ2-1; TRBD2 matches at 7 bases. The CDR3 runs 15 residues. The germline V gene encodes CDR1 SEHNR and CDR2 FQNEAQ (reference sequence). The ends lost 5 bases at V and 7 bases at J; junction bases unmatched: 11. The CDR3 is CASSLLAGVLNEQFF. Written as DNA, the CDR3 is TGTGCCAGCAGCCTCCTGGCGGGAGTCTTGAATGAGCAGTTCTTC. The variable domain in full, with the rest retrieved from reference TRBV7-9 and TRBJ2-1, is DTGVSQNPRHKITKRGQNVTFRCDPISEHNRLYWYRQTLGQGPEFLTYFQNEAQLEKSRLLSDRFSAERPKGSFSTLEIQRTEQGDSAMYLCASSLLAGVLNEQFFGPGTRLTVL.

The CDR3: CASSIGGAGELFF. DNA for the CDR3: TGTGCCAGTAGTATTGGGGGGGCCGGGGAGCTGTTTTTT. V usage is TRBV19 and J usage is TRBJ2-2, with 7 nucleotides matching TRBD2. The CDR3 runs 13 residues. Germline lookup yields CDR1 LNHDA and CDR2 SQIVND (reference sequence). The junction had 1 base not matched to a gene; V was cut back by 3 bases and J by 6 bases.

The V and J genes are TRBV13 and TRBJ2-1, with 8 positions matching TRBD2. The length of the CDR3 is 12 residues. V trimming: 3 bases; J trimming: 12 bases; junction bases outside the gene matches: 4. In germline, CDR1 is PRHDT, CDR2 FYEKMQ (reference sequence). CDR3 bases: TGTGCCAGCAGCTTCCAGCGGGAGACGCAGTTCTTC. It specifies CASSFQRETQFF.

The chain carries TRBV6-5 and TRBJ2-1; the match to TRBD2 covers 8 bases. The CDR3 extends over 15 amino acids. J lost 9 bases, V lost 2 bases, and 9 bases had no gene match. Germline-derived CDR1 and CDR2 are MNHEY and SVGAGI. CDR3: CASSYGAGGLGEQFF. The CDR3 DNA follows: TGTGCCAGCAGTTACGGTGCGGGAGGCCTGGGTGAGCAGTTCTTC.

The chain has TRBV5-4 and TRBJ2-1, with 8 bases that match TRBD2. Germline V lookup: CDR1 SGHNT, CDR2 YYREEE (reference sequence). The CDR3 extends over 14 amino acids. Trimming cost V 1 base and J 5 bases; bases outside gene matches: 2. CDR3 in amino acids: CASSLMGLDNEQFF. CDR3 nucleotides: TGTGCCAGCAGCTTGATGGGACTAGACAATGAGCAGTTCTTC.

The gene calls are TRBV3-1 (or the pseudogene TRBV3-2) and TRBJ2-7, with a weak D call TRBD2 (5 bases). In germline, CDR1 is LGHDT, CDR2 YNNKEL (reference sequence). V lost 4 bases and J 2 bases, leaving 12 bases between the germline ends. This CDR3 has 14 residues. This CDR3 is CASSPRGLTYEQYF. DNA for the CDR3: TGTGCCAGCAGCCCCAGAGGGCTGACCTACGAGCAGTACTTC.